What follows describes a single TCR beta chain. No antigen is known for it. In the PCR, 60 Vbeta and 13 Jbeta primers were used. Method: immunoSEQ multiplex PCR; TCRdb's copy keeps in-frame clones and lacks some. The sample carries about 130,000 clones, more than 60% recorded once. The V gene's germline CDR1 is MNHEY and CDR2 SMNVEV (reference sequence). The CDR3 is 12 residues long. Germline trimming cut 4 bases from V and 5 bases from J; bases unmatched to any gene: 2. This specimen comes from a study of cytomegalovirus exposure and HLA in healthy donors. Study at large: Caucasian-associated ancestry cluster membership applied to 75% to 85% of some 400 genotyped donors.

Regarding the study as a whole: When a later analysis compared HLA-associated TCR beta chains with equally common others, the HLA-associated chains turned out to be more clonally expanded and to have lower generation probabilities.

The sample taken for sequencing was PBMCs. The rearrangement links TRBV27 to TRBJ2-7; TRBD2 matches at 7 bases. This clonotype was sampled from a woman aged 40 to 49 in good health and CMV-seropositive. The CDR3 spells CASSSSGNEQYF. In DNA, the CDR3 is TGTGCCAGCAGTTCAAGCGGGAACGAGCAGTACTTC.